A single T cell receptor beta chain is shown here with its context. What it binds is unknown. The sample is drawn from a study of cytomegalovirus exposure and HLA in healthy donors. Study-level information: Sequencing of about 200 million T cells in an earlier analysis found more than 100 million unique TCR beta sequences.

In nominal health when sampled, donors likely had unrecorded immune exposures nonetheless. PCR used 60 Vbeta primers and 13 Jbeta primers. Here immunoSEQ multiplex PCR was the method, and the copy in TCRdb shows in-frame clones only, minus some. This sample has about 160,000 clones, with roughly 84% found just once. Regarding the study as a whole: In a later analysis, DRB1 alleles had the most associated TCRs; HLA-C alleles the fewest.

The clonotype was recovered from a man aged 25-40 years in good health and CMV-seronegative. Sequencing was carried out using PBMCs.

The CDR3 coding sequence is TGTGCCAGCAGCGTGTGGGACAGGGATAGGACTGAAGCTTTCTTT. It translates to CASSVWDRDRTEAFF. The genes are TRBV9 and TRBJ1-1; 9 bases match TRBD1. Germline CDR1 is SGDLS and CDR2 is YYNGEE. The trim removed 2 bases at V and 5 bases at J, leaving 7 bases unmatched. The length of the CDR3 is 15 residues.